The 7 T cell receptor beta chains below all came from one sample that was sequenced in a study of T cells expressing NK-cell markers (TCRdb year 2020). Libraries were made using 5' RACE. For sequencing, an Illumina HiSeq 2000 was employed. One entry per CDR3 protein sequence results from the TCRdb reprocessing of the reads, with DNA left out. This sample's table has entries for under 200,000 distinct CDR3 sequences. The ten largest make up 18% of the sample. The sequencing sample was made of blood T cells: a sorted CD56 or NKG2C T cell subset, CD4+ or CD8+ T cells, or bulk PBMC T cells (not recorded which). These receptors were obtained from a woman aged 18 to 75 in good health.

V and J are TRBV10-3 and TRBJ2-5; TCRdb's assignment of TRBD1 cannot be checked, as there is no DNA. This CDR3 is built from 14 residues. Germline lookup yields CDR1 ENHRY and CDR2 SYGVKD. The CDR3 loop reads CAISLRGDQETQYF.

The CDR3 loop is CASSLTQGATNTGELFF. The chain has TRBV5-1 and TRBJ2-2; the D gene TCRdb calls, TRBD1, cannot be checked with no DNA. This CDR3 has 17 amino acids. Germline V gives CDR1 SGHRS, CDR2 YFSETQ. The whole variable domain, remainder taken from reference TRBV5-1 and TRBJ2-2, is KAGVTQTPRYLIKTRGQQVTLSCSPISGHRSVSWYQQTPGQGLQFLFEYFSETQRNKGNFPGRFSGRQFSNSRSEMNVSTLELGDSALYLCASSLTQGATNTGELFFGEGSRLTVL.

The CDR3 protein is CASSVRGRSGANVLTF. This sequence joins TRBV9 and TRBJ2-6; TCRdb designates TRBD2, a call that cannot be tested without DNA. This CDR3 has 16 residues. Germline CDR1 and CDR2: SGDLS and YYNGEE.

J is TRBJ1-6 and V is TRBV6-1; lacking DNA, the TRBD1 call made by TCRdb goes unchecked. Per the germline V gene, CDR1 is MNHNS and CDR2 is SASEGT. The CDR3 is 15 amino acids. The CDR3 spells CASTPGAWYNSPLHF.

The J gene is TRBJ2-1, the V gene TRBV20-1; TCRdb gives TRBD2 as the D gene, but with no DNA this cannot be confirmed. Germline V gives CDR1 DFQATT, CDR2 SNEGSKA (reference sequence). The CDR3 totals 16 residues. The CDR3 reads CSARAPLIAGGNEQFF.

V and J are TRBV7-3 and TRBJ2-2; the D call from TCRdb, TRBD1, cannot be confirmed without DNA. Germline CDR1 and CDR2: SGHTA and FQGTGA. CDR3 length: 16 amino acids. CDR3 loop: CASSPRGARSAGELFF.

The chain carries TRBV20-1 and TRBJ2-7; TCRdb indicates TRBD2, and absent DNA this call remains unverified. The CDR3 length is 15 residues. Per germline, CDR1 DFQATT and CDR2 SNEGSKA (reference sequence). CDR3 in amino acids: CSAVGPPGSSYEQYF.